This T cell receptor beta chain was documented in a study of cytomegalovirus exposure and HLA in healthy donors. Primers for the PCR totalled 60 Vbeta and 13 Jbeta. Some clones are missing from TCRdb's copy, which holds only in-frame ones; the method was immunoSEQ multiplex PCR. Of 100,000 or so clones listed, less than 90% are singletons. As for this clone: Its cognate antigen is unknown.

Germline V gene lookup returns CDR1 MDHEN and CDR2 SYDVKM. The CDR3 contains 17 residues. J was trimmed by 1 base and V by 6 bases; bases with no gene match: 11. Study observations and caveats: Three chains linked to CMV were shown in vitro to be specific for CMV antigens. In a later analysis, across HLA loci, associated TCR counts were highest for DRB1, lowest for HLA-C.

The source of this sequence is a man aged 40-49 years in good health and CMV-seronegative. The sample comprised PBMCs. This rearrangement joins TRBV28 to TRBJ2-7; 11 bases map to TRBD1. CDR3 amino acids: CASRNLFRDRGSYEQYF. CDR3 coding DNA: TGTGCCAGCAGGAACCTTTTCCGGGACAGGGGGTCCTACGAGCAGTACTTC.